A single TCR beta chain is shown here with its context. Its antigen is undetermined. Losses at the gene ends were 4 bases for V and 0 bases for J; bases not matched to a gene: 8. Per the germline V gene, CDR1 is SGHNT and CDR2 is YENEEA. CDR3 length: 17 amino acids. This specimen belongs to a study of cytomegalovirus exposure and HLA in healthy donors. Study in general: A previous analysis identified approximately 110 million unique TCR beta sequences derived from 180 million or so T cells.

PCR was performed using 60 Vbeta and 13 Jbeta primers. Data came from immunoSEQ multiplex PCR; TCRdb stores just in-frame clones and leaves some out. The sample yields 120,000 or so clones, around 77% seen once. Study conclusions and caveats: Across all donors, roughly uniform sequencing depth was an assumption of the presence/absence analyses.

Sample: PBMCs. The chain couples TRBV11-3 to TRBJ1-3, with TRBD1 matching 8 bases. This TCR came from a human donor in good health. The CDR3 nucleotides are TGTGCCAGCAGCTGGGGACAGGCTAAAAGCTCTGGAAACACCATATATTTT. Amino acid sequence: CASSWGQAKSSGNTIYF.